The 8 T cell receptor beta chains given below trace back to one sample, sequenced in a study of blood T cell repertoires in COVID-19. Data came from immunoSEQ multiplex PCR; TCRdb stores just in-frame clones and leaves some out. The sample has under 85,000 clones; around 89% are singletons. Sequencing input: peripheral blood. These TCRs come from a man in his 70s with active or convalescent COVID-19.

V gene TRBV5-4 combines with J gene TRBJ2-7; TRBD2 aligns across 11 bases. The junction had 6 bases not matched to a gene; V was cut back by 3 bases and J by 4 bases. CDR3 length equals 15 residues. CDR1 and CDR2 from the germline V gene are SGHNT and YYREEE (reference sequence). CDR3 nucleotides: TGTGCCAGCAGCTCGCCGATAGCGGGAGGGTACGAGCAGTACTTC. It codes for CASSSPIAGGYEQYF.

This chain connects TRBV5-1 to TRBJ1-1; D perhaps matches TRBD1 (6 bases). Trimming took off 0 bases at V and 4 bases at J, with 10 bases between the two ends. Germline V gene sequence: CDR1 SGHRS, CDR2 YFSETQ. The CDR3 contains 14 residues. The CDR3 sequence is CASSLDRAGTEAFF. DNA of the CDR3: TGCGCCAGCAGCTTGGACAGGGCGGGCACTGAAGCTTTCTTT.

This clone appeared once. The CDR3: CASSLGFTGGAYGYTF. The CDR3 bases are TGTGCCAGCAGTTTAGGCTTTACAGGGGGAGCCTATGGCTACACCTTC. This sequence joins TRBV28 and TRBJ1-2; 8 bases align to TRBD1. Germline V CDR1 and CDR2: MDHEN, SYDVKM. Trimming removed 2 bases from V and 4 bases from J; junction bases left unmatched: 9. The CDR3 loop spans 16 amino acids.

The CDR3: CASSLGARASSPLHF. CDR3 DNA sequence: TGTGCCAGCAGCTTAGGAGCCAGGGCGAGTTCACCCCTCCACTTT. This chain links TRBV7-8 with TRBJ1-6, with a weak D call TRBD1 (5 bases). Per the germline V gene, CDR1 is SGHVS and CDR2 is FQNEAQ. The CDR3 sequence is 15 residues long. V lost 1 base and J 9 bases, leaving 13 bases between the germline ends.

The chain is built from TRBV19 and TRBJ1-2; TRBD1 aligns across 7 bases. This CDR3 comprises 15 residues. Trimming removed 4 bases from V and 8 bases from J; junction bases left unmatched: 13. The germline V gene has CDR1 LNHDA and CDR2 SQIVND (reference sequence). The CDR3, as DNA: TGTGCCAGTAGTAGGAGGATCCGGGACAGTCGGGGCTACACCTTC. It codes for CASSRRIRDSRGYTF.

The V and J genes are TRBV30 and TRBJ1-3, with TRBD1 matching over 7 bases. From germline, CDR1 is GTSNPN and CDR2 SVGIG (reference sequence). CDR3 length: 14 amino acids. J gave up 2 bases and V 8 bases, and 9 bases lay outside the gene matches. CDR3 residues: CAQRRGGAGNTIYF. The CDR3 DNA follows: TGTGCCCAAAGGCGAGGGGGCGCTGGAAACACCATATATTTT.

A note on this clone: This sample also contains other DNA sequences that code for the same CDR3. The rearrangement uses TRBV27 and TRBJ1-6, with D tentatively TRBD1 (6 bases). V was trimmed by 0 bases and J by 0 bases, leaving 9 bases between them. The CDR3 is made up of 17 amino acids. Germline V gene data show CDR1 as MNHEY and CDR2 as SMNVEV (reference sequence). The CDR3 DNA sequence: TGTGCCAGCAGTTTATCGAGGGGGAGCTCCTATAATTCACCCCTCCACTTT. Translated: CASSLSRGSSYNSPLHF.

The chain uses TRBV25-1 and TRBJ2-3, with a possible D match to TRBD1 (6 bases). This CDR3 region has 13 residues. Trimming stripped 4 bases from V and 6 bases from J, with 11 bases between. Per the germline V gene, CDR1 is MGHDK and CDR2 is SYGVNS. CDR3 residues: CASSAGTSDTQYF. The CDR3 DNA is TGTGCCAGCAGTGCAGGGACATCGGATACGCAGTATTTT.